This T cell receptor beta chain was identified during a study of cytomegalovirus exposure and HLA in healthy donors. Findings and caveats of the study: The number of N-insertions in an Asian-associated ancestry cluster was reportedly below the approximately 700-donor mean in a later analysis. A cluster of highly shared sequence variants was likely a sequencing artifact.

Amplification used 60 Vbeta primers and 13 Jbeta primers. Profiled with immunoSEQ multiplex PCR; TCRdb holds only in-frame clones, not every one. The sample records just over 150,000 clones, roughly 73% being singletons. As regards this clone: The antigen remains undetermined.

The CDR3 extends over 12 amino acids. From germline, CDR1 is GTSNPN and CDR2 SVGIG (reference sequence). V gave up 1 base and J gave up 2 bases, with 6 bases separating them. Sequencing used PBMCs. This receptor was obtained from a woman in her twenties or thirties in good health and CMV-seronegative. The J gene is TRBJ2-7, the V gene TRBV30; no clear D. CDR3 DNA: TGTGCCTGGAGTGGGGCCCCCTACGAGCAGTACTTC. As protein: CAWSGAPYEQYF.